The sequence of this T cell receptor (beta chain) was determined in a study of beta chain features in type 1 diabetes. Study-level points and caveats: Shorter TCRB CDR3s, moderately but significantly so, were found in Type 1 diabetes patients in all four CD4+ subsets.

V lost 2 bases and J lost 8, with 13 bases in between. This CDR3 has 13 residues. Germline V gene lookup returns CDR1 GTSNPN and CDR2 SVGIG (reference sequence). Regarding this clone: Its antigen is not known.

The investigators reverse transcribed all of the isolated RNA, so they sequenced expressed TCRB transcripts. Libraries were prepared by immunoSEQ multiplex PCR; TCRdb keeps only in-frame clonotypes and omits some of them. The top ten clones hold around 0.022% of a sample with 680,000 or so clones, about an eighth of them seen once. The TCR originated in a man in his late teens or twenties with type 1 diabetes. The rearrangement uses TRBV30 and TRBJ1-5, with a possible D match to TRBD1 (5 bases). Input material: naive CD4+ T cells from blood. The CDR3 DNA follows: TGTGCCTGGAGTAGAGACAGTATTGAGCCCCAGCATTTT. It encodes CAWSRDSIEPQHF.